The present TCR beta chain was sequenced within a study of metastatic and nonmetastatic thyroid tumors. About the research overall: Malignant thyroid and benign thyroid patients provided blood and tumor or nodule tissue whose repertoires were compared.

CDR3 length: 17 residues. The germline gives CDR1 LNHDA, CDR2 SQIVND (reference sequence). Trimming cost V 3 bases and J 0 bases, with 12 bases left between them. This clone showed up many times. Treatment of any kind had been given to no patient before thyroid surgery. In the study's own analysis: The study took CDR3 differences across clinicopathological groups and made a distant-metastasis classifier for papillary thyroid cancer from them. TCRdb reprocessed the PCR reads via MiXCR. The V and J calls here are based on TCRdb, not the publication. The table lists just under 60,000 clones, roughly 17% of them singletons, with just under 9.5% in the top ten.

The material sequenced was blood. The chain carries TRBV19 and TRBJ2-6; D perhaps matches TRBD1 (6 bases). This receptor was identified in a male donor with papillary thyroid cancer or a benign thyroid nodule (not recorded which). Some clones in this sample may be carry-over from other donors' samples. This CDR3 is CASSIKGTNSGANVLTF. For the CDR3, the DNA is TGTGCCAGTAGTATCAAAGGGACAAACTCTGGGGCCAACGTCCTGACTTTC. Based on the CDR3 plus reference TRBV19 and TRBJ2-6, the full variable domain is DGGITQSPKYLFRKEGQNVTLSCEQNLNHDAMYWYRQDPGQGLRLIYYSQIVNDFQKGDIAEGYSVSREKKESFPLTVTSAQKNPTAFYLCASSIKGTNSGANVLTFGAGSRLTVL.